The TCR beta chain under discussion was sequenced for a study of blood T cell repertoires in COVID-19. The overall study: Acute and convalescent COVID-19 specimens originated in the United States, Italy and Spain.

This table comes from immunoSEQ multiplex PCR, and its TCRdb copy is limited to in-frame clones, with some not included. The table includes more than 85,000 clones, over 65% detected once. This clone was picked up many times. Sequencing input: peripheral blood. The receptor was isolated from a woman older than 75 with acute or convalescent COVID-19.

The CDR3 spells CASGRRAGLNEKLFF. Written as DNA, the CDR3 is TGTGCCAGCGGGAGAAGGGCAGGATTGAATGAAAAACTGTTTTTT. The V call is TRBV27, the J call TRBJ1-4, with D unclear. CDR1 is MNHEY and CDR2 is SMNVEV in the germline V gene (reference sequence). V lost 8 bases and J 5 bases, leaving 18 bases between the germline ends. The CDR3 loop spans 15 amino acids.